This T cell receptor beta chain comes out of a study of cytomegalovirus exposure and HLA in healthy donors. About the research overall: T cells numbering about 179 million yielded 117 million unique TCR beta sequences in an earlier analysis. Whole-study findings and limits: Among the sequence variants, a highly shared cluster was likely an artifact of sequencing. A prior analysis recorded that most TCR beta V segments were productive about 87% or about 30% of the time.

Turning to this clone: Its antigen is not known.

Primers for the PCR totalled 60 Vbeta and 13 Jbeta. Method: immunoSEQ multiplex PCR; TCRdb's copy keeps in-frame clones and lacks some. The table shows a few hundred thousand clones, with about 70% occurring only once. The J segment lost 0 bases and the V segment lost 5 bases, leaving 4 bases of the junction unmatched. The germline CDR1 and CDR2 sequences are MNHEY and SMNVEV (reference sequence). This CDR3 contains 14 residues. The sample taken for sequencing was PBMCs. This clonotype was obtained from a woman aged 25 to 45 in good health and CMV-seronegative. The V call is TRBV27, the J call TRBJ2-7; 7 nucleotides line up with TRBD2. Here the CDR3 DNA reads TGTGCCAGCAGTGTAGCGGGTAGCTCCTACGAGCAGTACTTC. It encodes CASSVAGSSYEQYF.